This T cell receptor (beta chain) was sequenced for a study of control samples from healthy donors and cancer patients. Using immunoSEQ multiplex PCR, the repertoire was profiled, and TCRdb retains in-frame clones only, with some absent. This table has roughly 150,000 clones, approximately 86% appearing once. The sequenced sample was blood. This clonotype was obtained from a man aged 18 to 35 in good health.

The CDR3 protein is CASSDGQGGYTF. DNA of the CDR3: TGTGCCAGCAGTGACGGACAGGGAGGCTACACCTTC. This rearrangement joins TRBV27 to TRBJ1-2, with 8 positions matching TRBD1. Looked up from germline, CDR1 is MNHEY and CDR2 is SMNVEV (reference sequence). The ends lost 5 bases at V and 8 bases at J; junction bases unmatched: 4. CDR3 length: 12 residues.